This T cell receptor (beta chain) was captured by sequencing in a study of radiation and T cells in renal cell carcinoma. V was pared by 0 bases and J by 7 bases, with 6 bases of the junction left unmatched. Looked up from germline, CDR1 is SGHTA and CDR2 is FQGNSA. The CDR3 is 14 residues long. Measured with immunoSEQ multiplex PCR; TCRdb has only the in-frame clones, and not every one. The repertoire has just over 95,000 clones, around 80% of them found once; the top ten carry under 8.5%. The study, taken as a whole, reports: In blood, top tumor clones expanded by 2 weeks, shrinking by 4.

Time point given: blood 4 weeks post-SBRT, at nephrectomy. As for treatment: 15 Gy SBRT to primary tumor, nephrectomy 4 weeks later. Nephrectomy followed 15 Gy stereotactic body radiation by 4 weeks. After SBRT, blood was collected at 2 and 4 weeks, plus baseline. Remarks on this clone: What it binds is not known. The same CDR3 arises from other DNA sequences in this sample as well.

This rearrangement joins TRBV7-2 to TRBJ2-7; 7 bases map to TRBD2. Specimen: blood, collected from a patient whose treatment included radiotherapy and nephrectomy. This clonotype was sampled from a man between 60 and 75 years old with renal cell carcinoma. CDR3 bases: TGTGCCAGCAGCTTAGCGGGAGGGCCGGGAGAGCAGTACTTC. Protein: CASSLAGGPGEQYF.